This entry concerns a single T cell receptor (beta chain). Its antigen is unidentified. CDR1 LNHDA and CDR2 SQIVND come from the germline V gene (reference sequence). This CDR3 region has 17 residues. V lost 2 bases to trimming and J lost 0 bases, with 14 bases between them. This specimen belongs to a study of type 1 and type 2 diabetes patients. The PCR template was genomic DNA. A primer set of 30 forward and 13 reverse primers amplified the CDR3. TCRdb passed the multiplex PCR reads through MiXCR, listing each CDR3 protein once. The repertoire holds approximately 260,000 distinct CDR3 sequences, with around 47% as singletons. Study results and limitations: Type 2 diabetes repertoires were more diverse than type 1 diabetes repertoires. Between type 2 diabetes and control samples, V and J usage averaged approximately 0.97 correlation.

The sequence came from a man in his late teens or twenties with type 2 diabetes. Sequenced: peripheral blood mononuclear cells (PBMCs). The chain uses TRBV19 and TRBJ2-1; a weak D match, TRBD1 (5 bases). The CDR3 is CASSIYRGQSSYNEQFF. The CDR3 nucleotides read TGTGCCAGTAGTATATATAGGGGCCAGAGCTCCTACAATGAGCAGTTCTTC.